The entry below describes one T cell receptor (beta chain). Profiling relied on immunoSEQ multiplex PCR, and the TCRdb table lists in-frame clones only, not all of them. In the table there are about 300,000 clones, roughly 88% of which are singletons. This sample is part of a study of blood T cell repertoires in COVID-19. In germline, CDR1 is SEHNR, CDR2 FQNEAQ (reference sequence). The CDR3 spans 13 residues. The V and J ends lost 10 bases and 1 base respectively, with 12 bases between them. The source is a young woman with COVID-19, enrolled during active disease. This chain connects TRBV7-9 to TRBJ2-3; the D gene is possibly TRBD1 (6 bases). The specimen sequenced was peripheral blood. The CDR3, as DNA: TGTGCCACCCAAGCAGGGGGCACAGATACGCAGTATTTT. Translating gives CATQAGGTDTQYF.